This T cell receptor beta chain was recorded in a study of blood T cell repertoires in COVID-19. TCRdb's copy holds only in-frame clones and misses some; the assay was immunoSEQ multiplex PCR. The sample holds 150,000 to 200,000 clones, about nine tenths seen once. V shed 5 bases, J shed 5 bases, and the junction held 8 bases outside the gene matches. From germline, CDR1 is SEHNR and CDR2 FQNEAQ (reference sequence). CDR3 length equals 16 residues. This chain connects TRBV7-9 to TRBJ2-7; the match to TRBD2 covers 14 bases. The sequence was collected from a woman aged 30 to 39 who had recovered from COVID-19. The sample comprised PBMCs or T cells enriched from blood (not recorded which). In nucleotides, the CDR3 is TGTGCCAGCAGCCGTACCGGGACTAGCGGGAGAAACGAGCAGTACTTC. This sequence encodes CASSRTGTSGRNEQYF.